Presented here are 32 T cell receptor beta chains from one specimen sequenced in a study of shared clonotypes between healthy human individuals (dated by TCRdb to 2018 to 2020). The library was made by the immunoSEQ multiplex PCR assay. TCRdb mirrors the immuneACCESS table, restricted to in-frame sequences. Some clones are absent from its copies; in checked studies, under half trace to an unresolved V gene, and the reason for the others is unknown. Across this sample there are roughly 2.6 million clones, with around nine tenths seen only once. The ten largest clones add up to roughly 0.15% of the sample. What was sequenced was naive CD4+ T cells sorted from blood. The cell subset or site label of this sample denotes: CD45RA+ positively selected. The receptors originated from a man aged 18 to 29 in good health.

V gene TRBV19 combines with J gene TRBJ1-4; maybe TRBD1 (6 bases). V shed 8 bases and J shed 8 bases, with 12 bases lying between them. There are 12 residues in the CDR3. Germline-derived CDR1 and CDR2 are LNHDA and SQIVND (reference sequence). The CDR3: CASSGDREKLFF. The CDR3 coding sequence is TGTGCCAGTTCAGGGGATCGGGAAAAACTGTTTTTT.

The chain recombines TRBV11-3 with TRBJ2-3; 14 bases line up with TRBD2. The CDR3 sequence is 16 residues long. Germline lookup yields CDR1 SGHNT and CDR2 YENEEA. The V segment lost 3 bases and the J segment 7 bases; nucleotides outside the gene matches: 6. The DNA of the CDR3 is TGTGCCAGCAGCTTGGGACTAGCGGGAGACAGACATACGCAGTATTTT. It translates to CASSLGLAGDRHTQYF.

J is TRBJ2-7 and V is TRBV10-3, with TRBD1 as a possible D gene (6 bases). The CDR3 has 14 residues. Germline-derived CDR1 and CDR2 are ENHRY and SYGVKD. The V end lost 4 bases, the J end lost 6 bases, and 16 bases lay between the germline ends. The CDR3 spells CAISGQEEVLEQYF. The CDR3 DNA reads as TGTGCCATCAGTGGACAGGAGGAGGTTCTCGAGCAGTACTTC.

The chain employs TRBV11-2 and TRBJ2-5; no reliable D call. Germline lookup yields CDR1 SGHAT and CDR2 FQNNGV. The CDR3 runs 14 residues. V was cut by 1 base and J by 8 bases, with 14 bases left in between. The CDR3 sequence is CASSLVTSRITQYF. The CDR3 DNA reads as TGTGCCAGCAGCTTAGTTACGAGCCGGATCACCCAGTACTTC.

The chain recombines TRBV5-1 with TRBJ2-1; 11 nucleotides line up with TRBD2. The germline gives CDR1 SGHRS, CDR2 YFSETQ. Unmatched junction bases numbered 9, after V lost 4 bases and J lost 0 bases. The length of the CDR3 is 18 residues. This chain's CDR3 is CASSESSGGSSSYNEQFF. The CDR3 DNA is TGCGCCAGCAGCGAATCTAGCGGGGGGTCTAGCTCCTACAATGAGCAGTTCTTC.

This clone was observed a few times. The V call is TRBV2, the J call TRBJ1-1; 7 nucleotides match TRBD1. V lost 5 bases, J lost 5 bases, and 8 bases stayed unmatched. The CDR3 is made up of 14 amino acids. Looked up from germline, CDR1 is SNHLY and CDR2 is FYNNEI. CDR3 sequence reads: CASSSSTGMTEAFF. The CDR3 DNA reads as TGTGCCAGCAGTTCCTCGACAGGGATGACTGAAGCTTTCTTT. The variable domain in full, completed from reference TRBV2 and TRBJ1-1, reads EPEVTQTPSHQVTQMGQEVILRCVPISNHLYFYWYRQILGQKVEFLVSFYNNEISEKSEIFDDQFSVERPDGSNFTLKIRSTKLEDSAMYFCASSSSTGMTEAFFGQGTRLTVV.

The V and J genes are TRBV9 and TRBJ2-1; D ambiguous. Germline values: CDR1 SGDLS, CDR2 YYNGEE. This CDR3 region has 16 residues. V lost 3 bases, J lost 7 bases, and 20 bases lay in between. The CDR3 DNA sequence: TGTGCCAGCAGCGGGGAAACACTCCCGGTAGGTAATGAGCAGTTCTTC. Its protein product is CASSGETLPVGNEQFF.

The V call is TRBV6-5, the J call TRBJ1-5; TRBD1 matches 9 bases. The CDR3 totals 15 residues. Trimming cost V 5 bases and J 2 bases; bases outside gene matches: 4. CDR1 is MNHEY, CDR2 SVGAGI, per germline. CDR3 residues: CASSAQGAGNQPQHF. In DNA, the CDR3 is TGTGCCAGCAGTGCACAGGGGGCTGGCAATCAGCCCCAGCATTTT.

This clone was observed a few times. In nucleotides, the CDR3 is TGTGCCAGCACTTACACGGATAGCAATCAGCCCCAGCATTTT. The encoded protein is CASTYTDSNQPQHF. The chain is built from TRBV2 and TRBJ1-5, with D hard to call. Deletions cut 7 bases from V and 0 bases from J, with 10 bases between. CDR3 length: 14 residues. Germline assignment: CDR1 SNHLY and CDR2 FYNNEI.

The rearrangement joins TRBV5-1 to TRBJ2-2; a possible D gene is TRBD2 (5 bases). CDR1 and CDR2 from the germline V gene are SGHRS and YFSETQ. The CDR3 consists of 14 residues. The V and J ends lost 2 bases and 5 bases respectively, with 10 bases between them. The CDR3 region has the DNA TGCGCCAGCAGCTTCGGGGAGAGTACCGGGGAGCTGTTTTTT. It encodes CASSFGESTGELFF.

This clone was seen just once. J is TRBJ1-2 and V is TRBV5-1; a weak D match, TRBD1 (5 bases). The germline CDR1 and CDR2 sequences are SGHRS and YFSETQ. Trimming took 2 bases from V and 4 from J, leaving 9 bases between them. The CDR3 is 13 amino acids. CDR3 DNA: TGCGCCAGCAGCTTCGGGGCCACCTATGGCTACACCTTC. This gives the protein CASSFGATYGYTF.

The J gene is TRBJ2-3, the V gene TRBV5-1, with 7 bases aligning to TRBD1. The CDR3 totals 15 residues. The V gene end was trimmed by 7 bases and the J gene end by 3 bases; junction bases not matched to a gene: 11. CDR1 is SGHRS, CDR2 YFSETQ, per germline. The CDR3 sequence is CASAEGGAGTDTQYF. The CDR3 nucleotides read TGCGCCAGCGCGGAAGGGGGCGCTGGAACAGATACGCAGTATTTT.

The rearrangement uses TRBV30 and TRBJ2-7; 8 positions match TRBD1. CDR3 length: 15 amino acids. The germline CDR1 and CDR2 sequences are GTSNPN and SVGIG (reference sequence). Trimming removed 0 bases from V and 4 bases from J; junction bases left unmatched: 8. The DNA for the CDR3 is TGTGCCTGGAGTGTACTTCCAGGGGGCCAATACGAGCAGTACTTC. It specifies CAWSVLPGGQYEQYF.

This clone was detected only once. The chain has TRBV29-1 and TRBJ1-3; maybe TRBD1 (5 bases). The CDR3 consists of 14 residues. Trimming shortened V by 4 bases and J by 2 bases, and 12 bases separated the two germline ends. The V gene's germline CDR1 is SQVTM and CDR2 ANQGSEA. The CDR3 spells CSVVARVPGNTIYF. The CDR3 DNA follows: TGCAGCGTTGTCGCCAGGGTCCCTGGAAACACCATATATTTT.

The V gene is TRBV11-2, the J gene TRBJ1-6; D not certain. The V gene lost 1 base and the J gene lost 11 bases, with 6 bases spanning the gap. The CDR3 spans 12 residues. Germline V gene lookup returns CDR1 SGHAT and CDR2 FQNNGV. Written as DNA, the CDR3 is TGTGCCAGCAGCTTAGGTGGTCCACCCCTCCACTTT. This encodes CASSLGGPPLHF.

This rearrangement joins TRBV5-8 to TRBJ2-1; 12 bases agree with TRBD2. Germline trimming cut 2 bases from V and 8 bases from J; bases unmatched to any gene: 5. The CDR3 sequence is 15 residues long. Germline CDR1 and CDR2: SGHTS and YDEGEE. CDR3: CASSFLAGGRYEQFF. CDR3 nucleotides: TGTGCCAGCAGCTTCCTAGCGGGGGGGCGGTATGAGCAGTTCTTC.

As for this clone: Other DNA sequences in this specimen translate into the identical CDR3. V usage is TRBV6-5 and J usage is TRBJ2-5, with a weak D call TRBD2 (6 bases). Looked up from germline, CDR1 is MNHEY and CDR2 is SVGAGI. V lost 3 bases and J lost 2, with 10 bases in between. The CDR3 is 14 residues long. Here the CDR3 DNA reads TGTGCCAGCAGTTATTCTGGGGGGCAAGAGACCCAGTACTTC. Its protein is CASSYSGGQETQYF.

V usage is TRBV10-1 and J usage is TRBJ2-2; D might be TRBD1 (5 bases). This CDR3 contains 12 residues. Germline V gene lookup returns CDR1 WNHNN and CDR2 SYGVQD (reference sequence). Trimming stripped 6 bases from V and 6 bases from J, with 8 bases between. CDR3 bases: TGCGCCAGCAGACAGGCCGCCGGGGAGCTGTTTTTT. Residues: CASRQAAGELFF.

Worth noting for this clone: This sample also contains other DNA sequences that code for the same CDR3. The chain joins TRBV18 to TRBJ2-1; unclear D gene. The V gene's germline CDR1 is KGHSH and CDR2 LQKENI. CDR3 length: 14 amino acids. The germline V and J ends were trimmed by 6 bases and 1 base, with 10 bases remaining between them. CDR3 loop: CASSPPGSYNEQFF. For the CDR3, the DNA is TGTGCCAGCTCCCCTCCCGGGTCCTACAATGAGCAGTTCTTC.

The chain couples TRBV2 to TRBJ1-2, with D perhaps matching TRBD1 (5 bases). Deletions cut 6 bases from V and 4 bases from J, with 12 bases between. This CDR3 comprises 13 residues. Germline assignment: CDR1 SNHLY and CDR2 FYNNEI. DNA of the CDR3: TGTGCCAGCAGATTGACAGAAACCTATGGCTACACCTTC. It codes for CASRLTETYGYTF.

Here the CDR3 DNA reads TGTGCTTGCGCTCAGGGGAGCTCCTATAATTCACCCCTCCACTTT. Protein: CACAQGSSYNSPLHF. The V call is TRBV6-6, the J call TRBJ1-6; tentative D call: TRBD1 (6 bases). This CDR3 comprises 15 residues. Per germline, CDR1 MNHNY and CDR2 SVGAGI (reference sequence).

The chain uses TRBV7-8 and TRBJ2-5; D gene unclear. V lost 6 bases, J lost 5 bases, and 13 bases lay in between. CDR1 SGHVS and CDR2 FQNEAQ come from the germline V gene. This CDR3 contains 13 residues. CDR3 sequence reads: CASSPVVGETQYF. The CDR3 DNA reads TGTGCCAGCAGTCCGGTAGTGGGGGAGACCCAGTACTTC.

This chain uses TRBV4-3 with TRBJ2-1; the D gene is possibly TRBD2 (5 bases). Trimming took off 1 base at V and 9 bases at J, with 19 bases between the two ends. Germline V lookup: CDR1 LGHNA, CDR2 YSLEER. The CDR3 has 16 amino acids. CDR3 sequence (DNA): TGCGCCAGCAGCCAAGTTCTCAGCGGAAAACCCCGTGAGCAGTTCTTC. It yields the protein CASSQVLSGKPREQFF.

The rearrangement uses TRBV6-4 and TRBJ2-1; TRBD2 aligns across 9 bases. Germline lookup yields CDR1 MRHNA and CDR2 SNTAGT. The length of the CDR3 is 15 residues. J gave up 6 bases and V 5 bases, and 8 bases lay outside the gene matches. CDR3 loop: CASSTLAGVSNEQFF. CDR3 sequence (DNA): TGTGCCAGCAGTACCTTAGCGGGAGTCTCCAATGAGCAGTTCTTC.

Only one count was recorded for this clone. The V and J genes are TRBV28 and TRBJ2-5; 8 bases align to TRBD2. Looked up from germline, CDR1 is MDHEN and CDR2 is SYDVKM. The CDR3 totals 15 residues. V lost 5 bases, J lost 5 bases, and 10 bases stayed unmatched. CDR3 sequence: CASSPRGSGDETQYF. As DNA, the CDR3 is TGTGCCAGCAGTCCACGGGGTAGCGGGGATGAGACCCAGTACTTC.

J is TRBJ2-5 and V is TRBV9; D may be TRBD1 (6 bases). The V and J ends lost 0 bases and 1 base respectively, with 13 bases between them. This CDR3 region has 16 residues. Germline CDR1 and CDR2: SGDLS and YYNGEE. CDR3 amino acids: CASSVGTRDTQETQYF. Written as DNA, the CDR3 is TGTGCCAGCAGCGTAGGTACCCGGGACACCCAAGAGACCCAGTACTTC.

The DNA of the CDR3 is TGTGCCAGCAGCGTAGAGGAGGGGGGACCCCGAACCGTCTACAATGAGCAGTTCTTC. It encodes CASSVEEGGPRTVYNEQFF. The chain joins TRBV9 to TRBJ2-1; D is perhaps TRBD1 or TRBD2 (6 bases each). The CDR3 extends over 19 amino acids. The V and J ends lost 0 bases and 3 bases respectively, with 22 bases between them. CDR1 and CDR2 (germline): SGDLS, YYNGEE. Full variable domain (outside the CDR3, taken from reference TRBV9 and TRBJ2-1): DSGVTQTPKHLITATGQRVTLRCSPRSGDLSVYWYQQSLDQGLQFLIQYYNGEERAKGNILERFSAQQFPDLHSELNLSSLELGDSALYFCASSVEEGGPRTVYNEQFFGPGTRLTVL.

The rearrangement joins TRBV25-1 to TRBJ1-2; D ambiguous. CDR1 is MGHDK and CDR2 is SYGVNS in the germline V gene. Trimming removed 4 bases from V and 7 bases from J, with 16 bases in between. This CDR3 is built from 14 residues. CDR3 region: CASSGFSSALGYTF. CDR3 sequence (DNA): TGTGCCAGCAGTGGGTTTAGCTCTGCACTTGGCTACACCTTC.

The CDR3 is CAWSVGRTTSTDTQYF. In DNA, the CDR3 is TGTGCCTGGAGTGTCGGGCGGACTACTAGCACAGATACGCAGTATTTT. The V gene is TRBV30, the J gene TRBJ2-3; perhaps TRBD2 as D (6 bases). The CDR3 is 16 residues long. V lost 0 bases to trimming and J lost 0 bases, with 13 bases between them. CDR1 and CDR2 from the germline V gene are GTSNPN and SVGIG (reference sequence).

Details on this clone: The sample has other DNA sequences that encode this CDR3 too. The rearrangement links TRBV7-2 to TRBJ2-5; possibly TRBD2 for D (5 bases). V lost 2 bases and J lost 4, with 8 bases in between. The CDR3 extends over 13 amino acids. Per germline, CDR1 SGHTA and CDR2 FQGNSA. This CDR3 reads CASSLRGAETQYF. The CDR3 coding sequence is TGTGCCAGCAGCTTACGGGGAGCAGAGACCCAGTACTTC. Looking up the rest from reference TRBV7-2 and TRBJ2-5 gives the full variable domain: GAGVSQSPSNKVTEKGKDVELRCDPISGHTALYWYRQSLGQGLEFLIYFQGNSAPDKSGLPSDRFSAERTGGSVSTLTIQRTQQEDSAVYLCASSLRGAETQYFGPGTRLLVL.

The rearrangement links TRBV7-8 to TRBJ2-7, with TRBD1 matching 9 bases. V trimming: 6 bases; J trimming: 3 bases; junction bases outside the gene matches: 9. Germline CDR1 is SGHVS and CDR2 is FQNEAQ. CDR3 size: 15 residues. For the CDR3, the DNA is TGTGCCAGCAGGCGATCCGGGACAGGGAACTACGAGCAGTACTTC. Protein: CASRRSGTGNYEQYF.

The table lists this clone with a count of one. The chain uses TRBV14 and TRBJ1-3; no reliable D call. The CDR3 spans 12 residues. The germline CDR1 and CDR2 sequences are SGHDN and FVKESK. V lost 1 base and J lost 6, with 4 bases in between. The CDR3 protein is CASSQVENTIYF. The CDR3 bases are TGTGCCAGCAGCCAAGTTGAAAACACCATATATTTT.